A selection of T cell receptor beta chains follows, all from one sample in a study of cytomegalovirus exposure and HLA in healthy donors. Profiled with immunoSEQ multiplex PCR; TCRdb holds only in-frame clones, not every one. The sample contains under 150,000 clones, 80% to 85% of which appear only once. The specimen sequenced was PBMCs. The source is a boy aged 2 to 10 in good health and CMV-seronegative. CDR3s include the opening cysteine and the closing phenylalanine or tryptophan. The order of the fields is D gene, J gene, V gene, clone size, CDR3 DNA, CDR3 protein. The D gene is left open where the match is weak. Not every row has a clone size; where given, it reads once, few, many or a size class.

D: NA; J: TRBJ2-1; V: TRBV2; size: NA; DNA: TGTGCCAGCAGCGCCAGCGCCTACAATGAGCAGTTCTTC; CDR3: CASSASAYNEQFF
D: NA; J: TRBJ2-2; V: TRBV6-6; size: NA; DNA: TGTGCCAGCAGCCGGACAGCGAACACCGGGGAGCTGTTTTTT; CDR3: CASSRTANTGELFF
D: TRBD1; J: TRBJ1-1; V: TRBV14; size: NA; DNA: TGTGCCAGCAGCCCTCTGACAGGGCTGAACACTGAAGCTTTCTTT; CDR3: CASSPLTGLNTEAFF
D: TRBD1; J: TRBJ1-5; V: TRBV7-2; size: NA; DNA: TGTGCCAGCAGCTTAGATGGGACAGGGGCGAATCAGCCCCAGCATTTT; CDR3: CASSLDGTGANQPQHF
D: TRBD1; J: TRBJ2-1; V: TRBV6-4; size: NA; DNA: TGTGCCAGCAGTGACGACAGGGTAGAATCCTCCTACAATGAGCAGTTCTTC; CDR3: CASSDDRVESSYNEQFF
D: TRBD2; J: TRBJ2-7; V: TRBV5-1; size: NA; DNA: TGCGCCAGCAGCTTGGACCCGACTAGCGGGTTCTACGAGCAGTACTTC; CDR3: CASSLDPTSGFYEQYF
D: NA; J: TRBJ1-5; V: TRBV15; size: NA; DNA: TGTGCCACCAGCCGGGCGGGACTGAATCAGCCCCAGCATTTT; CDR3: CATSRAGLNQPQHF
D: TRBD1; J: TRBJ1-2; V: TRBV25-1; size: NA; DNA: TGTGCCAGCACGGGACAGGGCTTGTTTGGCTACACCTTC; CDR3: CASTGQGLFGYTF
D: TRBD2; J: TRBJ2-3; V: TRBV9; size: few; DNA: TGTGCCAGCAGCGTAACCAGCGGGATAAGCACAGATACGCAGTATTTT; CDR3: CASSVTSGISTDTQYF
D: NA; J: TRBJ1-3; V: TRBV28; size: NA; DNA: TGTGCCAGCAGCCTCTGGGGGGAGGGGAGATATGGAAACACCATATATTTT; CDR3: CASSLWGEGRYGNTIYF
D: NA; J: TRBJ1-2; V: TRBV19; size: few; DNA: TGTGCCAGTAGTACACGACAGAACTATGGCTACACCTTC; CDR3: CASSTRQNYGYTF
D: NA; J: TRBJ1-4; V: TRBV7-2; size: NA; DNA: TGTGCCAGCAGACCGAGACGGAGCTTTGCAACTAATGAAAAACTGTTTTTT; CDR3: CASRPRRSFATNEKLFF
D: TRBD2; J: TRBJ2-1; V: TRBV19; size: NA; DNA: TGTGCCAGTAGTATTAGCGGGGACCACAATGAGCAGTTCTTC; CDR3: CASSISGDHNEQFF
D: NA; J: TRBJ1-1; V: TRBV2; size: NA; DNA: TGTGCCAGCAGTCGGACGGGAATGAACACTGAAGCTTTCTTT; CDR3: CASSRTGMNTEAFF
D: TRBD1; J: TRBJ1-4; V: TRBV10-1; size: once; DNA: TGCGCCAGCCCTCGGGACAGGGGGCGCTTGGGTGAAAAACTGTTTTTT; CDR3: CASPRDRGRLGEKLFF
D: NA; J: TRBJ1-1; V: TRBV5-1; size: few; DNA: TGCGCCAGCAGCCGTACAGGGATGGACACTGAAGCTTTCTTT; CDR3: CASSRTGMDTEAFF
D: TRBD1; J: TRBJ2-2; V: TRBV28; size: few; DNA: TGTGCCAGCACCCCGGACAGGGCCCTCGGGGAGCTGTTTTTT; CDR3: CASTPDRALGELFF
D: NA; J: TRBJ2-7; V: TRBV5-1; size: NA; DNA: TGCGCCAGCAGCTTGGGGGGCCCAGGGTACGAGCAGTACTTC; CDR3: CASSLGGPGYEQYF
D: NA; J: TRBJ1-1; V: TRBV7-9; size: once; DNA: TGTGCCAGCAGCTTATTTGGTAGGGGCCTCGCCATGAACACTGAAGCTTTCTTT; CDR3: CASSLFGRGLAMNTEAFF
D: NA; J: TRBJ1-5; V: TRBV6-1; size: NA; DNA: TGTGCCAGCAGCGCCCGGGGAGGGGGTCAGCCCCAGCATTTT; CDR3: CASSARGGGQPQHF
D: NA; J: TRBJ2-7; V: TRBV7-2; size: NA; DNA: TGTGCCAGCAGCTTAGATGTGGGGCTAAAGCACGAGCAGTACTTC; CDR3: CASSLDVGLKHEQYF
D: TRBD1; J: TRBJ1-1; V: TRBV6-1; size: NA; DNA: TGTGCCAGCAGTCTACAGGGGGCGAACACTGAAGCTTTCTTT; CDR3: CASSLQGANTEAFF
D: NA; J: TRBJ2-7; V: TRBV9; size: NA; DNA: TGTGCCAGCAGCGTAGCCGTGGACTCCAGGAAGGAGCAGTACTTC; CDR3: CASSVAVDSRKEQYF
D: NA; J: TRBJ1-5; V: TRBV7-2; size: NA; DNA: TGTGCCAGCAGCTTAGTTGCATCTGTGGGGCGCGTCGGTCCTCAGCCCCAGCATTTT; CDR3: CASSLVASVGRVGPQPQHF
D: TRBD1; J: TRBJ1-5; V: TRBV6-6; size: NA; DNA: TGTGCCAGCAGTTACACGCAGGGGGCAAGTCAGCCCCAGCATTTT; CDR3: CASSYTQGASQPQHF
D: TRBD1; J: TRBJ1-4; V: TRBV9; size: once; DNA: TGTGCCAGCAGCGCCTCCGGGACAGCCAGTCGCTGGGCTAATGAAAAACTGTTTTTT; CDR3: CASSASGTASRWANEKLFF
D: TRBD2; J: TRBJ2-1; V: TRBV4-1; size: NA; DNA: TGCGCCAGCAGCCAAGAACGGACTAGCGGGAGGAATGAGCAGTTCTTC; CDR3: CASSQERTSGRNEQFF
D: NA; J: TRBJ1-1; V: TRBV5-1; size: NA; DNA: TGCGCCAGCAGCTTGTTGGGACTTGGTTCAAAGGACACTGAAGCTTTCTTT; CDR3: CASSLLGLGSKDTEAFF
D: NA; J: TRBJ2-7; V: TRBV19; size: NA; DNA: TGTGCCAGTAGTATTGGCAGATCCTACGAGCAGTACTTC; CDR3: CASSIGRSYEQYF
D: TRBD1; J: TRBJ2-7; V: TRBV28; size: NA; DNA: TGTGCCAGCAGCACGACAGGGGGCGCCCCCGGGAGGGAGCAGTACTTC; CDR3: CASSTTGGAPGREQYF
D: TRBD2; J: TRBJ2-7; V: TRBV2; size: NA; DNA: TGTGCCAGCAGTGAAATAGCGGGACTAGCGGGAGGCGAGCAGTACTTC; CDR3: CASSEIAGLAGGEQYF
D: NA; J: TRBJ2-7; V: TRBV6-5; size: NA; DNA: TGTGCCAGCAGCCCAGGGGAGCGATACGAGCAGTACTTC; CDR3: CASSPGERYEQYF
D: TRBD2; J: TRBJ2-2; V: TRBV29-1; size: NA; DNA: TGCAGCGTTGAGACTCTAGCGGGAGGGACCTGGGCCGAGTCCGGGGAGCTGTTTTTT; CDR3: CSVETLAGGTWAESGELFF
D: TRBD2; J: TRBJ2-2; V: TRBV19; size: few; DNA: TGTGCCAGTAGTATGGGGGGGGGACTAGCGGGATTCACCGGGGAGCTGTTTTTT; CDR3: CASSMGGGLAGFTGELFF
D: TRBD2; J: TRBJ2-1; V: TRBV2; size: NA; DNA: TGTGCCACCGCGGGACTAGCGGGGGTACAGCAGTTCTTC; CDR3: CATAGLAGVQQFF
D: TRBD2; J: TRBJ2-7; V: TRBV4-1; size: NA; DNA: TGCGCCAGCAGCCAACCGGGACTAGCGGCCTCCTACGAGCAGTACTTC; CDR3: CASSQPGLAASYEQYF
D: TRBD1; J: TRBJ1-2; V: TRBV29-1; size: NA; DNA: TGCAGCGCAGTACAGGGGTCTGGGGGCTACACCTTC; CDR3: CSAVQGSGGYTF
D: NA; J: TRBJ2-3; V: TRBV5-1; size: NA; DNA: TGCGCCAGCAGTCGAGCAGATACGCAGTATTTT; CDR3: CASSRADTQYF
D: NA; J: TRBJ2-5; V: TRBV5-1; size: NA; DNA: TGCGCCAGCAGCCACCAGGGCGCCCAAGAGACCCAGTACTTC; CDR3: CASSHQGAQETQYF
D: TRBD2; J: TRBJ2-3; V: TRBV18; size: NA; DNA: TGTGCCAGCTCATCGAACCAAAGTCCTAGCGGGGGGTCAGATACGCAGTATTTT; CDR3: CASSSNQSPSGGSDTQYF
D: NA; J: TRBJ1-1; V: TRBV30; size: NA; DNA: TGTGCCTGGAGTCCCACAGGTTACACTGAAGCTTTCTTT; CDR3: CAWSPTGYTEAFF
D: TRBD1; J: TRBJ2-3; V: TRBV5-4; size: NA; DNA: TGTGCCAGCAGCAATGGGACAGGCCCACTAGATACGCAGTATTTT; CDR3: CASSNGTGPLDTQYF
D: TRBD1; J: TRBJ2-1; V: TRBV7-2; size: NA; DNA: TGTGCCAGCAGCTTAGGACAGGGCTCCTACAATGAGCAGTTCTTC; CDR3: CASSLGQGSYNEQFF
D: TRBD1; J: TRBJ1-2; V: TRBV28; size: NA; DNA: TGTGCCAGTAATCCGGGACAGGGGAATTATGGCTACACCTTC; CDR3: CASNPGQGNYGYTF
D: TRBD2; J: TRBJ2-1; V: TRBV6-5; size: NA; DNA: TGTGCCAGCAGTTACGGGAGCGGGGGCGCGAATGAGTTCTTC; CDR3: CASSYGSGGANEFF
D: NA; J: TRBJ1-6; V: TRBV6-5; size: once; DNA: TGTGCCAGCAGTTACTCCGGTAATTCACCCCTCCACTTT; CDR3: CASSYSGNSPLHF
D: TRBD2; J: TRBJ2-7; V: TRBV19; size: NA; DNA: TGTGCCAGTAGTATGCTAGCGGGAGAACCCTACGAGCAGTACTTC; CDR3: CASSMLAGEPYEQYF